The 9 T cell receptor beta chains below all came from one sample that was sequenced in a study of cytomegalovirus exposure and HLA in healthy donors. Vbeta (60) and Jbeta (13) primers were used in the PCR. The protocol was immunoSEQ multiplex PCR, while the TCRdb copy is restricted to in-frame clones and leaves out a portion. The sample includes 200,000 to 250,000 clones, more than 85% of them seen just once. Input material: PBMCs. These receptors all come from a woman younger than 30 in good health and CMV-seronegative.

This sequence joins TRBV6-5 and TRBJ2-7; possible D gene TRBD2, 6 bases. Germline V gene lookup returns CDR1 MNHEY and CDR2 SVGAGI. V gave up 5 bases and J gave up 6 bases, with 17 bases separating them. The CDR3 covers 14 residues. The CDR3 region is CASSPGTAGREQYF. The CDR3 region has the DNA TGTGCCAGCAGTCCTGGGACCGCGGGGCGCGAGCAGTACTTC.

This clone was picked up a small number of times. The genes are TRBV28 and TRBJ1-5; 11 nucleotides match TRBD1. CDR3 length: 15 residues. Germline CDR1 reads MDHEN; CDR2 reads SYDVKM. V was pared by 5 bases and J by 5 bases, with 5 bases of the junction left unmatched. CDR3 residues: CASSEGQGAYQPQHF. CDR3 nucleotides: TGTGCCAGCAGTGAAGGACAGGGGGCTTATCAGCCCCAGCATTTT. The full variable domain, its missing parts supplied by reference TRBV28 and TRBJ1-5, is DVKVTQSSRYLVKRTGEKVFLECVQDMDHENMFWYRQDPGLGLRLIYFSYDVKMKEKGDIPEGYSVSREKKERFSLILESASTNQTSMYLCASSEGQGAYQPQHFGDGTRLSIL.

The chain employs TRBV19 and TRBJ1-6, with D possibly TRBD1 on 5 matching bases. The CDR3 loop spans 15 amino acids. With 4 bases removed from V and 12 bases from J, the gap between germline ends came to 19 bases. The germline V gene encodes CDR1 LNHDA and CDR2 SQIVND (reference sequence). CDR3 sequence: CASSTDDGGSLPLHF. The DNA for the CDR3 is TGTGCCAGTAGTACTGATGACGGGGGTAGTTTACCCCTCCACTTT.

The chain has TRBV6-5 and TRBJ2-2, with 8 bases fitting TRBD2. Germline CDR1 is MNHEY and CDR2 is SVGAGI. The V gene end was trimmed by 3 bases and the J gene end by 4 bases; junction bases not matched to a gene: 4. This CDR3 contains 15 residues. For the CDR3, the DNA is TGTGCCAGCAGTTATGAACTAGCGGTCACCGGGGAGCTGTTTTTT. Translating it yields CASSYELAVTGELFF.

The V call is TRBV2, the J call TRBJ1-1; 8 nucleotides agree with TRBD1. The CDR3 has 13 residues. CDR1 is SNHLY and CDR2 is FYNNEI in the germline V gene. V dropped 8 bases and J dropped 6; count of bases not matched to a gene: 8. CDR3 sequence reads: CASQQGGRAEAFF. The DNA for the CDR3 is TGTGCCAGCCAACAGGGGGGTCGGGCTGAAGCTTTCTTT.

This clone was seen once. The chain employs TRBV7-3 and TRBJ1-1; D is uncertain. There are 13 residues in the CDR3. Germline values: CDR1 SGHTA, CDR2 FQGTGA. V was clipped by 5 bases and J by 11 bases, with 18 bases between them. CDR3 amino acids: CASSPSYGREAFF. The CDR3 coding sequence is TGTGCCAGCAGCCCCTCTTATGGGCGTGAGGCTTTCTTT.

The genes are TRBV19 and TRBJ2-5, with TRBD1 matching 7 bases. CDR3 length equals 15 residues. The trim removed 2 bases at V and 5 bases at J, leaving 8 bases unmatched. Germline CDR1 is LNHDA and CDR2 is SQIVND (reference sequence). CDR3 in DNA: TGTGCCAGTAGTATACAAGGTGACAGGGAGGAGACCCAGTACTTC. This sequence encodes CASSIQGDREETQYF.

The CDR3 DNA reads TGTGCCATAAGCAAAGCGGAGAGGTACAATGAGCAGTTCTTC. Amino acid sequence: CAISKAERYNEQFF. V is TRBV15 and J is TRBJ2-1; D may be TRBD2 (5 bases). V was cut by 10 bases and J by 4 bases, with 17 bases left in between. The germline gives CDR1 LNHNV, CDR2 YYDKDF (reference sequence). The CDR3 contains 14 residues.

The V and J genes are TRBV2 and TRBJ2-1, with 7 bases aligning to TRBD2. V shed 6 bases and J 3 bases; nucleotides not matched to a gene: 8. This CDR3 region has 15 residues. Per the germline V gene, CDR1 is SNHLY and CDR2 is FYNNEI. Written as DNA, the CDR3 is TGTGCCAGCAGAGGTCCGGGGGGAGTCTACAATGAGCAGTTCTTC. Amino acids: CASRGPGGVYNEQFF.